Listed below are T cell receptor beta chains from one sample, sequenced in a study of long-term antiretroviral therapy in people with HIV. Using immunoSEQ multiplex PCR, the repertoire was profiled, and TCRdb retains in-frame clones only, with some absent. The sample has over 8,500 clones; around 80% are singletons. The source material was unsorted PBMCs, sampled roughly 7.3 years after starting antiretroviral therapy. Every receptor here comes from a man in his fifties with HIV. The CDR3 runs from the conserved cysteine through the conserved F or W. The order of the fields is clone size, V gene, J gene, D gene, CDR3 protein, CDR3 DNA. The D gene is left open where the match is weak. Clone size, where shown, is once, few, many, or a class for clones that have expanded.

>NA|TRBV15|TRBJ2-1|NA
CATRVPPEDEQFF
TGTGCCACCAGGGTCCCCCCGGAGGATGAGCAGTTCTTC
>NA|TRBV29-1|TRBJ2-7|NA
CSVEPTGSYEQYF
TGCAGCGTTGAGCCTACGGGATCCTACGAGCAGTACTTC
>once|TRBV27|TRBJ2-7|TRBD2
CASSITSGGGYEQYF
TGTGCCAGCAGTATCACTAGCGGGGGAGGCTACGAGCAGTACTTC
>NA|TRBV27|TRBJ1-5|NA
CASSLVGQPQHF
TGTGCCAGCAGTTTAGTAGGTCAGCCCCAGCATTTT
>NA|TRBV4-1|TRBJ1-2|NA
CASSQVGGDTTGLANYGYTF
TGCGCCAGCAGCCAAGTAGGGGGGGACACGACAGGTTTAGCTAACTATGGCTACACCTTC
>NA|TRBV6-5|TRBJ1-1|NA
CASSYSESLNTEAFF
TGTGCCAGCAGTTACTCGGAGAGTTTGAACACTGAAGCTTTCTTT
>once|TRBV5-6|TRBJ1-5|NA
CASSLLDGPGDQPQHF
TGTGCCAGCAGCCTGCTGGACGGTCCGGGGGATCAGCCCCAGCATTTT
>few|TRBV7-2|TRBJ2-1|NA
CASSLKLALEQFF
TGTGCCAGCAGCTTAAAGTTGGCGCTTGAGCAGTTCTTC
>NA|TRBV7-8|TRBJ1-4|NA
CASTEEPNEKLFF
TGTGCCAGCACAGAGGAGCCCAATGAAAAACTGTTTTTT
>NA|TRBV10-3|TRBJ1-1|NA
CAISESGDLVTEAFF
TGTGCCATCAGTGAGTCGGGGGATCTGGTCACTGAAGCTTTCTTT
>few|TRBV6-6|TRBJ2-3|NA
CASSYSNTDTQYF
TGTGCCAGCAGTTACTCGAACACAGATACGCAGTATTTT
>NA|TRBV6-1|TRBJ1-3|NA
CASSGGGRRSF
TGTGCCAGCAGTGGGGGGGGCCGGCGTAGTTTT
>few|TRBV11-2|TRBJ2-5|TRBD2
CASSLDLGLAFQETQYF
TGTGCCAGCAGCTTAGATCTCGGACTAGCGTTTCAAGAGACCCAGTACTTC
>NA|TRBV4-1|TRBJ2-7|NA
CASSQGQGGTYEQYF
TGCGCCAGCAGCCAAGGCCAAGGAGGAACCTACGAGCAGTACTTC
>once|TRBV5-1|TRBJ2-7|TRBD2
CASSLTAGGGYEQYF
TGCGCCAGCAGCTTGACGGCGGGGGGTGGGTACGAGCAGTACTTC
>NA|TRBV15|TRBJ2-1|NA
CATSSAAPDLINEQFF
TGTGCCACCAGCTCAGCGGCGCCGGACCTGATAAATGAGCAGTTCTTC
>NA|TRBV13|TRBJ2-7|NA
CASSLWGRGHEQYF
TGTGCCAGCAGCCTCTGGGGGCGAGGGCACGAGCAGTACTTC
>NA|TRBV30|TRBJ2-3|NA
CAWSVLAGAYADTQYF
TGTGCCTGGAGTGTACTCGCAGGGGCCTACGCAGATACGCAGTATTTT
>NA|TRBV6-1|TRBJ2-7|NA
CASLRGGTQYF
TGTGCCAGCCTACGGGGCGGGACACAGTACTTC
>few|TRBV2|TRBJ1-5|NA
CASSGDGQSSNQPQHF
TGTGCCAGCAGTGGAGATGGACAATCTAGCAATCAGCCCCAGCATTTT
>NA|TRBV19|TRBJ2-1|TRBD1
CASSIVTGAYNEQFF
TGTGCCAGTAGTATAGTAACAGGGGCTTACAATGAGCAGTTCTTC
>NA|TRBV10-3|TRBJ2-1|TRBD2
CAISERVAGPSGNEQFF
TGTGCCATCAGTGAGAGGGTAGCGGGACCCTCTGGGAATGAGCAGTTCTTC
>NA|TRBV27|TRBJ1-2|NA
CASSLGGNYGYTF
TGTGCCAGCAGTTTAGGGGGGAACTATGGCTACACCTTC